This T cell receptor beta chain derives from a study of T cell responses to AZD1222 COVID-19 vaccine. The assay was immunoSEQ multiplex PCR, and TCRdb's table has in-frame clones only and misses some. The table has roughly 96,000 clones, approximately 87% seen once. The sequences come from peripheral blood, collected on day 0 of AZD1222 vaccination. The clonotype was recovered from an adult in good health.

The CDR3 DNA sequence: TGTGCCAGCAGCTTCGGTAGCGTCAGCACAGATACGCAGTATTTT. Protein: CASSFGSVSTDTQYF. This chain connects TRBV5-8 to TRBJ2-3; possibly TRBD2 for D (5 bases). The CDR3 loop spans 15 amino acids. The V end lost 2 bases, the J end lost 0 bases, and 10 bases lay between the germline ends. Germline CDR1 is SGHTS and CDR2 is YDEGEE.